Listed here is a single TCR beta chain. Its antigen is unknown. The data belong to a study of cytotoxic CD8 clonotypes in ibrutinib-treated CLL. Study results and caveats: Investigators sampled sustained-remission and progressing patients at differing times.

V was shortened by 0 bases and J by 5 bases, with 7 bases between the two germline ends. This CDR3 contains 14 residues. Germline V CDR1 and CDR2: SGHAT, FQNNGV. Data came from immunoSEQ multiplex PCR; TCRdb stores just in-frame clones and leaves some out. The sample has over 120,000 clones, about 78% seen once. Source: PBMCs, taken after 24 months of ibrutinib treatment. The V gene is TRBV11-2, the J gene TRBJ1-4; tentatively, D is TRBD1 (5 bases). The origin of this receptor is a human donor with chronic lymphocytic leukemia. CDR3 protein: CASSLDGANEKLFF. The CDR3, as DNA: TGTGCCAGCAGCTTAGATGGGGCGAATGAAAAACTGTTTTTT.